These 9 T cell receptor beta chains share one sample of origin, sequenced in a study of shared clonotypes between healthy human individuals. Using immunoSEQ multiplex PCR, the repertoire was profiled, and TCRdb retains in-frame clones only, with some absent. The sample includes some 2,000,000 clones, 90% to 95% of them seen just once. Sequenced input: naive CD4+ T cells sorted from blood. As for subset: CD45RA+ positively selected. These receptors all come from a man between 18 and 29 years old in good health.

The chain employs TRBV30 and TRBJ2-3; D unresolved. The CDR3 has 16 amino acids. Germline loops: CDR1 GTSNPN, CDR2 SVGIG (reference sequence). Trimming pared 8 bases from V and 2 bases from J, leaving 23 bases between. As DNA, the CDR3 is TGTGCCGGTGCCCTCGGTGTGGCGGTGAACACAGATACGCAGTATTTT. The encoded protein is CAGALGVAVNTDTQYF. The full variable domain, its missing parts supplied by reference TRBV30 and TRBJ2-3, is SQTIHQWPATLVQPVGSPLSLECTVEGTSNPNLYWYRQAAGRGLQLLFYSVGIGQISSEVPQNLSASRPQDRQFILSSKKLLLSDSGFYLCAGALGVAVNTDTQYFGPGTRLTVL.

V and J are TRBV6-5 and TRBJ2-7; 7 positions agree with TRBD1. The trim removed 4 bases at V and 2 bases at J, leaving 5 bases unmatched. Germline lookup yields CDR1 MNHEY and CDR2 SVGAGI. This CDR3 comprises 14 residues. This CDR3 is CASSSGTVTYEQYF. Here the CDR3 DNA reads TGTGCCAGCAGTTCCGGGACAGTGACCTACGAGCAGTACTTC.

This chain connects TRBV2 to TRBJ1-6, with TRBD1 matching 9 bases. This CDR3 has 17 amino acids. Germline loops: CDR1 SNHLY, CDR2 FYNNEI. J lost 8 bases, V lost 6 bases, and 14 bases had no gene match. CDR3: CASSSGGQGIYYSPLHF. The CDR3 DNA is TGTGCCAGCAGCTCCGGGGGACAGGGAATATATTATTCACCCCTCCACTTT.

The V gene is TRBV7-9, the J gene TRBJ1-4; D remains unclear. Germline V gene lookup returns CDR1 SEHNR and CDR2 FQNEAQ (reference sequence). The CDR3 extends over 15 amino acids. V dropped 6 bases and J dropped 8 bases, with 19 bases sitting between them. CDR3 loop: CASSNAAGTVEKLFF. CDR3 coding DNA: TGTGCCAGCAGTAACGCGGCGGGCACAGTAGAAAAACTGTTTTTT.

V is TRBV27 and J is TRBJ2-5; weak D call: TRBD2 (6 bases). This CDR3 has 14 amino acids. Per germline, CDR1 MNHEY and CDR2 SMNVEV (reference sequence). V lost 6 bases and J 1 base, leaving 12 bases between the germline ends. DNA for the CDR3: TGTGCCAGCAGCCAGTTGGGACTCCAAGAGACCCAGTACTTC. It translates to CASSQLGLQETQYF.

CDR3 DNA: TGTGCCAGCAGCTTTGGGTACGGGGGGCGCACCGGGGAGCTGTTTTTT. This gives the protein CASSFGYGGRTGELFF. The V and J genes are TRBV5-6 and TRBJ2-2; a possible D gene is TRBD2 (7 bases). The CDR3 spans 16 residues. Per germline, CDR1 SGHDT and CDR2 YYEEEE. V lost 2 bases and J 4 bases, leaving 15 bases between the germline ends.

The chain is built from TRBV18 and TRBJ1-6; D is unclear. The CDR3 sequence is 12 residues long. In germline, CDR1 is KGHSH, CDR2 LQKENI. V dropped 3 bases and J dropped 9 bases, with 6 bases sitting between them. The DNA for the CDR3 is TGTGCCAGCTCACCGAAGGGTTCACCCCTCCACTTT. Translation gives CASSPKGSPLHF.

The chain links TRBV19 to TRBJ2-1; D unclear. There are 15 residues in the CDR3. From germline, CDR1 is LNHDA and CDR2 SQIVND (reference sequence). V was shortened by 4 bases and J by 4 bases, with 14 bases between the two germline ends. This CDR3 is CASSSLSRWYNEQFF. The DNA for the CDR3 is TGTGCCAGTAGTAGCCTCTCCCGGTGGTACAATGAGCAGTTCTTC.

This CDR3 is CASQDTGGSDEQFF. CDR3 sequence (DNA): TGTGCCAGCCAAGACACAGGGGGGTCGGATGAGCAGTTCTTC. The V and J genes are TRBV27 and TRBJ2-1; 8 bases are a match to TRBD1. The trim removed 8 bases at V and 8 bases at J, leaving 11 bases unmatched. This CDR3 has 14 amino acids. CDR1 and CDR2 from the germline V gene are MNHEY and SMNVEV (reference sequence).